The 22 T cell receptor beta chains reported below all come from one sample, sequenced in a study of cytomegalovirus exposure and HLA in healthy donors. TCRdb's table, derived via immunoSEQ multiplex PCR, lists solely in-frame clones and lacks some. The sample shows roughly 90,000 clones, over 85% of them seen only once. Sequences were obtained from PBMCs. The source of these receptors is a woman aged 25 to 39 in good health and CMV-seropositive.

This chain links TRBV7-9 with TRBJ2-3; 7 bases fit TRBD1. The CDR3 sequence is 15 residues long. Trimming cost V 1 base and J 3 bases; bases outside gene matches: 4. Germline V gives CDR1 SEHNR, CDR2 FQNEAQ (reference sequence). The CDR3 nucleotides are TGTGCCAGCAGCTTAGGCGCCAGGGGGACAGATACGCAGTATTTT. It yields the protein CASSLGARGTDTQYF.

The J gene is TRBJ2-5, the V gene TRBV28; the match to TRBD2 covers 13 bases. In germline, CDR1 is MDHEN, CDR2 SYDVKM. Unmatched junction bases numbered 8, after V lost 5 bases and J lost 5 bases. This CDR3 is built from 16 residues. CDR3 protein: CASSATSGRAGETQYF. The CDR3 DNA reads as TGTGCCAGCAGTGCAACTAGCGGGAGGGCCGGGGAGACCCAGTACTTC.

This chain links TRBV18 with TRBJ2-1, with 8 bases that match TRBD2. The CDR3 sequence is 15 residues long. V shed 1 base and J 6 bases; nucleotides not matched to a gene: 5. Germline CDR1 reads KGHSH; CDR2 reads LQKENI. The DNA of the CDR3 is TGTGCCAGCTCACCACGTACTAGCGGATTCAATGAGCAGTTCTTC. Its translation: CASSPRTSGFNEQFF.

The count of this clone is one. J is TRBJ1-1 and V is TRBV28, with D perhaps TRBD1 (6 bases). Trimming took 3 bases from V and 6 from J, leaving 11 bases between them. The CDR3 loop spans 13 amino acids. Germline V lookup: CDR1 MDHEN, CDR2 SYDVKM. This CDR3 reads CASSFRGAAEAFF. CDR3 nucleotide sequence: TGTGCCAGCAGTTTTCGGGGGGCCGCTGAAGCTTTCTTT. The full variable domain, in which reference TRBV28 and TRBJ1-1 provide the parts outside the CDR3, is DVKVTQSSRYLVKRTGEKVFLECVQDMDHENMFWYRQDPGLGLRLIYFSYDVKMKEKGDIPEGYSVSREKKERFSLILESASTNQTSMYLCASSFRGAAEAFFGQGTRLTVV.

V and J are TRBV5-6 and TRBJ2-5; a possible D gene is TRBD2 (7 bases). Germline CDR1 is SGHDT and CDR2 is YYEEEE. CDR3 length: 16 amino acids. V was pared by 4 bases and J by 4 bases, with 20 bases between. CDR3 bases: TGTGCCAGCAGCCTCCGAGGGGGAGGGCCCTCAGAGACCCAGTACTTC. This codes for CASSLRGGGPSETQYF. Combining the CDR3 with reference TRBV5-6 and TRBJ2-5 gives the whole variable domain DAGVTQSPTHLIKTRGQQVTLRCSPKSGHDTVSWYQQALGQGPQFIFQYYEEEERQRGNFPDRFSGHQFPNYSSELNVNALLLGDSALYLCASSLRGGGPSETQYFGPGTRLLVL.

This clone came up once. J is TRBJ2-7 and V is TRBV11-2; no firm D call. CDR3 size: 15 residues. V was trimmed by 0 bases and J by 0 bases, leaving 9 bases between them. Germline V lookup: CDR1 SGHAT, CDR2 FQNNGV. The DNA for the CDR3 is TGTGCCAGCAGCTTAGACAGAATCATCTCCTACGAGCAGTACTTC. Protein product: CASSLDRIISYEQYF.

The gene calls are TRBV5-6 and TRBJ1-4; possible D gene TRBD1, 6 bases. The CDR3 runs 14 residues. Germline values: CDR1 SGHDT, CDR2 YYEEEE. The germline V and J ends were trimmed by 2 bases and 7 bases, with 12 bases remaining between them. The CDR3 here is CASSLRGAFEKLFF. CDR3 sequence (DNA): TGTGCCAGCAGCTTACGGGGGGCTTTTGAAAAACTGTTTTTT. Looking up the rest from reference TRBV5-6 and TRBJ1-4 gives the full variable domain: DAGVTQSPTHLIKTRGQQVTLRCSPKSGHDTVSWYQQALGQGPQFIFQYYEEEERQRGNFPDRFSGHQFPNYSSELNVNALLLGDSALYLCASSLRGAFEKLFFGSGTQLSVL.

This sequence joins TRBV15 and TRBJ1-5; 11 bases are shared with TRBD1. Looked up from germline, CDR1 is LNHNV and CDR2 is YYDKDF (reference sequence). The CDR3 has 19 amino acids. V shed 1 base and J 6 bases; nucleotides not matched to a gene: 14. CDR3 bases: TGTGCCACCAGCAGAGGGGGGACAGGGGGTTGGTGGCTATCTCAGCCCCAGCATTTT. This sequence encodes CATSRGGTGGWWLSQPQHF.

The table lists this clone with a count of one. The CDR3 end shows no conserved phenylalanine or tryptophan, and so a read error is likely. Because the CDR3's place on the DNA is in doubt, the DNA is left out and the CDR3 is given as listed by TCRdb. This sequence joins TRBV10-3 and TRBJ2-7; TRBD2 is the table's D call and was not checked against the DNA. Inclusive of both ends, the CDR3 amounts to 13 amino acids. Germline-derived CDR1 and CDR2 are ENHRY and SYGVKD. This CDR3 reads CAISESNGDSVAI.

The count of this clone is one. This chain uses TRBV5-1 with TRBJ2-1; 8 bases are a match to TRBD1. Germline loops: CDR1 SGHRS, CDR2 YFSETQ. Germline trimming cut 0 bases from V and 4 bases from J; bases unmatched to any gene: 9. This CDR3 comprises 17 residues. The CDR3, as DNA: TGCGCCAGCAGCTTGGAGGGGGGACAGGTATTGTACAATGAGCAGTTCTTC. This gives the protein CASSLEGGQVLYNEQFF.

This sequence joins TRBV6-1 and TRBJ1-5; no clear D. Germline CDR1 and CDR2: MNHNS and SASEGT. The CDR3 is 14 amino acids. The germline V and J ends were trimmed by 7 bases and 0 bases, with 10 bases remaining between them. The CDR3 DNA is TGTGCCAGCAAATCCGGGTTTAGCAATCAGCCCCAGCATTTT. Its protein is CASKSGFSNQPQHF.

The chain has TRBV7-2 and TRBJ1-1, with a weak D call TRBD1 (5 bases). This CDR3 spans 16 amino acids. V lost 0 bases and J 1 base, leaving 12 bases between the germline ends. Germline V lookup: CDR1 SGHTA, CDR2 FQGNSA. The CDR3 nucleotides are TGTGCCAGCAGCTTAGCGGGGGGGACGCCGAACACTGAAGCTTTCTTT. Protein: CASSLAGGTPNTEAFF.

The CDR3 loop is CASSQDYRGFGELFF. The CDR3 coding sequence is TGCGCCAGCAGCCAAGATTATCGGGGGTTCGGGGAGCTGTTTTTT. This sequence joins TRBV4-3 and TRBJ2-2; weak D call: TRBD2 (6 bases). This CDR3 has 15 residues. The V end lost 0 bases, the J end lost 7 bases, and 12 bases lay between the germline ends. Looked up from germline, CDR1 is LGHNA and CDR2 is YSLEER.

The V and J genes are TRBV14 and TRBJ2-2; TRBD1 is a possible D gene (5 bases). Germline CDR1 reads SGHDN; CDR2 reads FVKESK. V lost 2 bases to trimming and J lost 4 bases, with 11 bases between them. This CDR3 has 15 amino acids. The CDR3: CASSQQGKTTGELFF. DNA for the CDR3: TGTGCCAGCAGCCAACAGGGAAAAACCACCGGGGAGCTGTTTTTT.

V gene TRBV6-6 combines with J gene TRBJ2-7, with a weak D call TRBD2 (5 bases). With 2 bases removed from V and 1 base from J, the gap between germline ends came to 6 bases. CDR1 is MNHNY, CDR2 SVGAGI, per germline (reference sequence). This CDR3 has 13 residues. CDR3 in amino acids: CASSYEGSYEQYF. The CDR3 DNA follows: TGTGCCAGCAGTTACGAGGGATCCTACGAGCAGTACTTC.

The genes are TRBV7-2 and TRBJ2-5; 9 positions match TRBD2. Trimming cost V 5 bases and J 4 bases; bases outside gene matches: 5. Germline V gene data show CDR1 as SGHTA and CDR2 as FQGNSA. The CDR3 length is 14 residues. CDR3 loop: CASSPQLAGETQYF. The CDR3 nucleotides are TGTGCCAGCAGCCCTCAACTAGCGGGAGAGACCCAGTACTTC.

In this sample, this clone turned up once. CDR3 bases: TGTGCCTGGAGTCCCTACGGGACTGGCAACTCTGGAAACACCATATATTTT. Its protein is CAWSPYGTGNSGNTIYF. The chain uses TRBV30 and TRBJ1-3; D might be TRBD1 (5 bases). CDR1 and CDR2 from the germline V gene are GTSNPN and SVGIG (reference sequence). CDR3 size: 17 residues. Trimming cost V 2 bases and J 0 bases, with 17 bases left between them.

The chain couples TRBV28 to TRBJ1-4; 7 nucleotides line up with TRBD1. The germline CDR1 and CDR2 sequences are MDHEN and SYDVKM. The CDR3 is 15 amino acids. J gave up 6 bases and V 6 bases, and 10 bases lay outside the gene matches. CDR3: CASSPIGGGHEKLFF. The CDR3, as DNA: TGTGCCAGCAGCCCCATAGGGGGCGGTCATGAAAAACTGTTTTTT.

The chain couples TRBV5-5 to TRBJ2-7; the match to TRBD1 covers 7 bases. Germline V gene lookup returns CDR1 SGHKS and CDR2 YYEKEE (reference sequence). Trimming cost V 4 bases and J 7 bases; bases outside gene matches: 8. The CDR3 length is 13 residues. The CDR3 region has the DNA TGTGCCAGCAGCCGGGACAGCTCAGGGGAGCAGTACTTC. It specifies CASSRDSSGEQYF.

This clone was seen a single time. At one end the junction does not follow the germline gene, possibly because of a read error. Here the CDR3 reads CASSVAVGGDEQFF. The DNA of the CDR3 is TGTGCCAGCAGCGTAGCGGTAGGGGGAGATGAGCAGTTCTTC. The chain employs TRBV7-2 and TRBJ2-1; D may correspond to TRBD1 or TRBD2 (6 bases each). This CDR3 contains 14 residues. From germline, CDR1 is SGHTA and CDR2 FQGNSA.

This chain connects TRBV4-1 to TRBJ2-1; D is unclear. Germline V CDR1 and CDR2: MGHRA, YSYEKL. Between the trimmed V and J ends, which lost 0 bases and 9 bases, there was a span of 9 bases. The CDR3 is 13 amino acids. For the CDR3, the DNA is TGCGCCAGCAGCCAAGATCTGGCCAGTGAGCAGTTCTTC. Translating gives CASSQDLASEQFF.

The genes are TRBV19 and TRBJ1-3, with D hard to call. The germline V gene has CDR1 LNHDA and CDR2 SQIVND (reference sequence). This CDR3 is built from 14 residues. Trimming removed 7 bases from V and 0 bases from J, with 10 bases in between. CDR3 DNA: TGTGCCAGTACTTATCGGGGCTCTGGAAACACCATATATTTT. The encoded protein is CASTYRGSGNTIYF.